The clone carrying this T cell receptor beta chain was seen a handful of times. Its cognate antigen is unknown. Sampling of alopecia areata patients yielded lesional scalp punch biopsies as well as peripheral blood. Sorted populations comprised CD4+ and CD8+ T cells obtained from PBMCs. These data are taken from a study of CD8+ T cells in alopecia areata. The wider study: Treated patients took oral tofacitinib at 5 to 10 mg twice daily.

V lost 3 bases, J lost 1 base, and 5 bases stayed unmatched. There are 14 residues in the CDR3. Germline V gives CDR1 GTSNPN, CDR2 SVGIG (reference sequence). TCR sequencing used cDNA made by reverse transcription of extracted RNA. Data came from immunoSEQ multiplex PCR; TCRdb stores just in-frame clones and leaves some out. The repertoire consists of around 120,000 clones, with 35% to 45% occurring once and the leading ten covering 3% to 3.5%. General study results and limits: Among patients, TCR sharing was less clear than in mice, a difference possibly due in part to HLA diversity in the patient population.

The source of this sequence is a human donor with alopecia areata. Input material: CD4+ T cells sorted from blood. This chain links TRBV30 with TRBJ1-1; 7 bases match TRBD1. CDR3 nucleotide sequence: TGTGCCTGGAGGCACAGGGGAAAGAACACTGAAGCTTTCTTT. It translates to CAWRHRGKNTEAFF.